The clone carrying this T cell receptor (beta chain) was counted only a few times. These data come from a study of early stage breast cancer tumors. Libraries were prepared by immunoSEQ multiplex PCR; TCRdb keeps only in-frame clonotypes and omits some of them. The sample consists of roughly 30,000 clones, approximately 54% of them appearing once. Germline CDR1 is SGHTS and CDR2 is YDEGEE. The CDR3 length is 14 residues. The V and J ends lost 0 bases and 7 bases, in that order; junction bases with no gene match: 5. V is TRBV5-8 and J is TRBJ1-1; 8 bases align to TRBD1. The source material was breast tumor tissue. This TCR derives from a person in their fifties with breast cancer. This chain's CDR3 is CASSLGTTGVEAFF. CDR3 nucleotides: TGTGCCAGCAGCTTGGGTACGACAGGGGTTGAAGCTTTCTTT.